This T cell receptor beta chain was identified in a study of Graves' ophthalmopathy and Graves' hyperthyroidism. The length of the CDR3 is 11 residues. V lost 3 bases and J 9 bases, leaving 11 bases between the germline ends. Germline values: CDR1 DFQATT, CDR2 SNEGSKA (reference sequence). This clonotype was seen repeatedly, ten times or more. Amplification targeted the TCR beta CDR3 regions, with RNA transcripts as the source material. HTBI primers primed a first-round RT-PCR, and a second-round multiplex PCR followed. TCRdb recomputed calls from the multiplex PCR reads with MiXCR, one row per CDR3 protein. The sample has hundreds of thousands of distinct CDR3 sequences, 20% to 25% seen once. Researchers classed hyperthyroidism as stable given no ophthalmopathy within 18 months of follow-up. Researchers turned away patients with other autoimmune diseases, uncontrolled infections, pregnancy or lactation.

The sequencing input was peripheral blood. The genes are TRBV20-1 and TRBJ1-1; D uncertain. The sequence came from a woman aged 18-35 years with stable Graves' hyperthyroidism. Some clones in this sample may be carry-over from other donors' samples. The CDR3 nucleotides are TGCAGTGCTAGGACACCCGGTAAAGCTTTCTTT. It codes for CSARTPGKAFF.